The TCR beta chain described here comes from a study of metastatic and nonmetastatic thyroid tumors. This clone showed up many times. TCRdb redid the clone calls on the PCR reads using MiXCR. The repertoire has about 25,000 clones, around an eighth of them found once; the top ten carry over 15%. The CDR3 contains 13 residues. V dropped 5 bases and J dropped 4; count of bases not matched to a gene: 4. The germline CDR1 and CDR2 sequences are SGHNT and YENEEA. No treatment had been given to any patient before thyroid surgery. The receptor's source is a female donor with papillary thyroid cancer or a benign thyroid nodule (not recorded which). Some clones in this sample may be carry-over from other donors' samples. The sample taken for sequencing was blood. The gene calls are TRBV11-3 and TRBJ1-2; 7 nucleotides align to TRBD1. CDR3 nucleotide sequence: TGTGCCAGCAGCCCCGGACAGGTCTATGGCTACACCTTC. Translation: CASSPGQVYGYTF.